The 10 T cell receptor beta chains below come from one sample, sequenced in a study of cytomegalovirus exposure and HLA in healthy donors. The primer mix had 60 Vbeta and 13 Jbeta primers. Sequenced by immunoSEQ multiplex PCR; TCRdb stores in-frame clones only, minus some. In the table there are about 150,000 clones, approximately 80% of which are singletons. The material sequenced was PBMCs. Receptors were obtained from a woman aged 40 to 49 in good health and CMV-seronegative.

The V gene is TRBV12-5, the J gene TRBJ2-7, with D maybe TRBD1 (6 bases). This CDR3 is built from 15 residues. The V and J ends lost 10 bases and 6 bases respectively, with 25 bases between them. CDR1 is LGHNT, CDR2 FRNRAP, per germline. CDR3 nucleotides: TGTGCTACACGAGCAGGGGTATTACTTTGGTGCGAGCAGTACTTC. Protein: CATRAGVLLWCEQYF.

The chain uses TRBV4-2 and TRBJ1-2, with D hard to call. Trimming removed 0 bases from V and 4 bases from J, with 9 bases in between. CDR1 LGHNA and CDR2 YNFKEQ come from the germline V gene. The length of the CDR3 is 14 residues. CDR3 nucleotides: TGTGCCAGCAGCCAAGAGGGCAGTAGCTATGGCTACACCTTC. It specifies CASSQEGSSYGYTF.

The V call is TRBV7-3, the J call TRBJ1-2, with 7 bases that match TRBD1. The CDR3 has 18 amino acids. The germline gives CDR1 SGHTA, CDR2 FQGTGA. Losses at the gene ends were 1 base for V and 2 bases for J; bases not matched to a gene: 13. The CDR3 sequence is CASSLSMRGQGGNYGYTF. CDR3 bases: TGTGCCAGCAGCTTAAGTATGAGGGGGCAGGGAGGCAACTATGGCTACACCTTC.

The chain links TRBV5-1 to TRBJ2-3; D not certain. The CDR3 sequence is 15 residues long. Germline values: CDR1 SGHRS, CDR2 YFSETQ. V shed 2 bases and J shed 0 bases, with 10 bases lying between them. The CDR3: CASSFWRISTDTQYF. CDR3 in DNA: TGCGCCAGCAGCTTTTGGCGGATCAGCACAGATACGCAGTATTTT.

The chain combines TRBV11-3 with TRBJ2-7; D is uncertain. Germline V lookup: CDR1 SGHNT, CDR2 YENEEA. CDR3 length: 12 residues. V was trimmed by 2 bases and J by 6 bases, leaving 8 bases between them. The CDR3 region is CASSLSGAEQYF. CDR3 nucleotide sequence: TGTGCCAGCAGCTTATCAGGTGCCGAGCAGTACTTC.

This sequence joins TRBV19 and TRBJ1-1, with D hard to call. CDR1 and CDR2 from the germline V gene are LNHDA and SQIVND (reference sequence). The CDR3 covers 15 residues. Trimming cost V 3 bases and J 2 bases, with 13 bases left between them. The CDR3 DNA reads as TGTGCCAGTAGTATGGGTCCGGGATTCAACACTGAAGCTTTCTTT. Its protein product is CASSMGPGFNTEAFF.

The V gene is TRBV2, the J gene TRBJ1-2, with 10 bases fitting TRBD1. With V trimmed by 2 bases and J by 4 bases, 13 bases remained unmatched. This CDR3 has 18 residues. CDR1 and CDR2 from the germline V gene are SNHLY and FYNNEI. CDR3 bases: TGTGCCAGCAGTGAACCCCGGGACAGGGGAGGAACTAGCTATGGCTACACCTTC. Protein sequence: CASSEPRDRGGTSYGYTF.

This chain uses TRBV7-9 with TRBJ2-5; weak D call: TRBD2 (6 bases). The CDR3 length is 15 residues. CDR1 is SEHNR and CDR2 is FQNEAQ in the germline V gene (reference sequence). The V and J ends lost 2 bases and 5 bases respectively, with 15 bases between them. The CDR3 DNA reads TGTGCCAGCAGCTTAACCGGGACTCTGGCGGAGACCCAGTACTTC. Its protein is CASSLTGTLAETQYF.

The chain recombines TRBV6-1 with TRBJ1-1, with unresolved D. The CDR3 spans 16 residues. Between the trimmed V and J ends, which lost 1 base and 5 bases, there was a span of 17 bases. CDR1 MNHNS and CDR2 SASEGT come from the germline V gene. The CDR3 DNA reads TGTGCCAGCAGTGAAGGGGGTGGAGTAATAGCGACTGAAGCTTTCTTT. It is translated as CASSEGGGVIATEAFF.

Comment on this clone: This sample also contains other DNA sequences that code for the same CDR3. This chain links TRBV5-4 with TRBJ2-1; no definite D call. V was shortened by 0 bases and J by 4 bases, with 5 bases between the two germline ends. The germline V gene encodes CDR1 SGHNT and CDR2 YYREEE (reference sequence). This CDR3 region has 13 residues. CDR3 in amino acids: CASSLDSYNEQFF. CDR3 coding DNA: TGTGCCAGCAGCTTGGACAGTTACAATGAGCAGTTCTTC.